These 18 T cell receptor beta chains originate from one sample sequenced in a study of T cell repertoires in cytomegalovirus infection. TCRdb independently ran MiXCR on the reads; one entry per CDR3 protein. Of about 78,000 distinct CDR3 sequences in the sample, around 40% were seen once. Their antigens are not known. The specimen was CD8+ T cells from cultured PBMCs, collected from culture after CMV antigen stimulation. These receptors all come from a human donor in good health (CMV status not recorded). Some clones in this sample may be carry-over from other donors' samples.

This clonotype has only a few counts. V and J are TRBV7-2 and TRBJ2-1; TRBD2 matches 9 bases. This CDR3 region has 16 residues. CDR1 is SGHTA, CDR2 FQGNSA, per germline. With 2 bases clipped from V and 5 bases from J, the junction kept 7 bases outside the gene matches. CDR3 nucleotides: TGTGCCAGCAGCTTAATTGTAGCGGGGGTGCACAATGAGCAGTTCTTC. This encodes CASSLIVAGVHNEQFF.

The chain links TRBV20-1 to TRBJ1-1, with 8 bases aligning to TRBD1. The CDR3 is 15 residues long. The junction had 9 bases not matched to a gene; V was cut back by 3 bases and J by 3 bases. Germline assignment: CDR1 DFQATT and CDR2 SNEGSKA (reference sequence). The DNA of the CDR3 is TGCAGTGCTAGGTATTCAGGGGGCTTGGACACTGAAGCTTTCTTT. Its protein product is CSARYSGGLDTEAFF.

The chain recombines TRBV7-2 with TRBJ2-7; 8 bases fit TRBD2. V lost 4 bases to trimming and J lost 2 bases; unmatched junction nucleotides: 7. This CDR3 comprises 15 residues. CDR1 and CDR2 from the germline V gene are SGHTA and FQGNSA. The DNA for the CDR3 is TGTGCCAGCAGCTGGGGGGCCGGGGGGGCCTACGAGCAGTACTTC. Its protein product is CASSWGAGGAYEQYF.

Only a few counts were recorded for this clonotype. This sequence joins TRBV15 and TRBJ2-1; 8 nucleotides align to TRBD1. The CDR3 covers 15 residues. V gave up 1 base and J gave up 6 bases; unmatched junction bases: 5. CDR1 and CDR2 from the germline V gene are LNHNV and YYDKDF (reference sequence). This chain's CDR3 is CATSRGTGMGNEQFF. CDR3 coding DNA: TGTGCCACCAGCAGAGGGACAGGGATGGGCAATGAGCAGTTCTTC.

The CDR3 DNA is TGTGCCAGCAGTTACAAGACGGGACAGGGCGTATCAGATGCAAGCCCCCAGCATTTT. Amino acid sequence: CASSYKTGQGVSDASPQHF. The chain combines TRBV6-1 with TRBJ1-5, with 9 bases aligning to TRBD1. There are 19 residues in the CDR3. Germline V CDR1 and CDR2: MNHNS, SASEGT. V dropped 5 bases and J dropped 10; count of bases not matched to a gene: 24.

This clonotype was counted many times. The chain is built from TRBV2 and TRBJ2-7; D gene unclear. CDR1 is SNHLY, CDR2 FYNNEI, per germline. The CDR3 extends over 14 amino acids. V lost 3 bases and J lost 2, with 11 bases in between. CDR3 bases: TGTGCCAGCAGTGATTTTTACGGGCCCTACGAGCAGTACTTC. This sequence encodes CASSDFYGPYEQYF.

This clonotype was detected a few times. The chain joins TRBV5-6 to TRBJ2-7, with D perhaps matching TRBD1 (5 bases). Per germline, CDR1 SGHDT and CDR2 YYEEEE. V was shortened by 4 bases and J by 3 bases, with 14 bases between the two germline ends. The CDR3 totals 14 residues. The CDR3 bases are TGTGCCAGCAGCATTGGACAAAGTAACTACGAGCAGTACTTC. Residues: CASSIGQSNYEQYF.

This clonotype was recorded many times. The chain employs TRBV7-2 and TRBJ1-2; 7 bases match TRBD1. This CDR3 has 17 residues. V was clipped by 1 base and J by 0 bases; unmatched bases: 8. Germline-derived CDR1 and CDR2 are SGHTA and FQGNSA. The CDR3 here is CASSLGTGPTANYGYTF. The CDR3 DNA reads TGTGCCAGCAGCTTAGGGACAGGTCCCACTGCTAACTATGGCTACACCTTC.

This clonotype has a handful of counts. The rearrangement joins TRBV11-2 to TRBJ1-1; no clear D. V gave up 7 bases and J gave up 7 bases, with 19 bases separating them. The CDR3 is 14 amino acids. CDR1 is SGHAT, CDR2 FQNNGV, per germline. CDR3 coding DNA: TGTGCCAGCACCTGGATGATCTCACCCATTGAAGCTTTCTTT. Translation gives CASTWMISPIEAFF.

The chain employs TRBV27 and TRBJ1-5; D unclear. The CDR3 runs 14 residues. V lost 2 bases and J 4 bases, leaving 9 bases between the germline ends. CDR1 MNHEY and CDR2 SMNVEV come from the germline V gene (reference sequence). CDR3: CASSLPGDNQPQHF. CDR3 DNA sequence: TGTGCCAGCAGTTTACCCGGGGATAATCAGCCCCAGCATTTT.

This clonotype was seen more than once but under ten times. The gene calls are TRBV7-9 and TRBJ2-5; 7 bases are a match to TRBD1. J lost 0 bases, V lost 4 bases, and 5 bases had no gene match. The length of the CDR3 is 15 residues. CDR1 and CDR2 (germline): SEHNR, FQNEAQ (reference sequence). The CDR3 loop reads CASSSPDRNQETQYF. The DNA for the CDR3 is TGTGCCAGCAGCTCCCCGGACAGGAACCAAGAGACCCAGTACTTC.

The chain recombines TRBV27 with TRBJ1-4; possibly TRBD1 for D (6 bases). The V end was cut by 8 bases, the J end by 0 bases, with 16 bases between. The germline CDR1 and CDR2 sequences are MNHEY and SMNVEV (reference sequence). The CDR3 covers 16 residues. The CDR3 spells CASQKIGGSTNEKLFF. The DNA for the CDR3 is TGTGCCAGCCAAAAAATCGGGGGCTCAACTAATGAAAAACTGTTTTTT.

There are a few counts of this clonotype. The V gene is TRBV6-1, the J gene TRBJ1-1; maybe TRBD1 (5 bases). The CDR3 sequence is 14 residues long. Trimming left V 1 base short and J 11 bases short, with 17 bases between. Germline values: CDR1 MNHNS, CDR2 SASEGT. This CDR3 reads CASSEGGASFGAFF. The DNA for the CDR3 is TGTGCCAGCAGTGAAGGTGGGGCGAGTTTCGGGGCTTTCTTT.

The gene calls are TRBV20-1 and TRBJ2-7; possibly TRBD1 for D (6 bases). The CDR3 runs to 14 residues. With 0 bases removed from V and 4 bases from J, the gap between germline ends came to 13 bases. Germline V gene lookup returns CDR1 DFQATT and CDR2 SNEGSKA (reference sequence). This CDR3 is CSARDLQGPYEQYF. The CDR3 bases are TGCAGTGCTAGAGATTTGCAGGGGCCGTACGAGCAGTACTTC.

This clonotype was seen a few times. The chain joins TRBV7-2 to TRBJ1-4; D unresolved. Trimming removed 5 bases from V and 3 bases from J, with 13 bases in between. Germline loops: CDR1 SGHTA, CDR2 FQGNSA. This CDR3 region has 15 residues. DNA for the CDR3: TGTGCCAGCAGCGAGGGAGGCTGGGCTAATGAAAAACTGTTTTTT. Amino acids: CASSEGGWANEKLFF. Full variable domain (rest looked up from reference TRBV7-2 and TRBJ1-4): GAGVSQSPSNKVTEKGKDVELRCDPISGHTALYWYRQSLGQGLEFLIYFQGNSAPDKSGLPSDRFSAERTGGSVSTLTIQRTQQEDSAVYLCASSEGGWANEKLFFGSGTQLSVL.

The V and J genes are TRBV12-3 or TRBV12-4 and TRBJ2-1, with 9 bases matching TRBD2. Trimming took 0 bases from V and 2 from J; bases not matched to a gene: 5. The CDR3 extends over 17 amino acids. The CDR3 DNA reads TGTGCCAGCAGTTTAGCAAAGGCGGGGGGGCCCTACAATGAGCAGTTCTTC. It is translated as CASSLAKAGGPYNEQFF.

The J gene is TRBJ1-2, the V gene TRBV6-2 or TRBV6-3; D perhaps matches TRBD1 (5 bases). V was trimmed by 6 bases and J by 8 bases, leaving 13 bases between them. There are 12 residues in the CDR3. Germline assignment: CDR1 MNHEY and CDR2 SVGEGT. The CDR3 region has the DNA TGTGCCAGCAGACCTCCGGGGGAGGGCTACACCTTC. Amino acids: CASRPPGEGYTF.

The chain joins TRBV7-9 to TRBJ2-2, with D tentatively TRBD2 (6 bases). The CDR3 sequence is 16 residues long. V lost 2 bases to trimming and J lost 1 base, with 11 bases between them. In germline, CDR1 is SEHNR, CDR2 FQNEAQ (reference sequence). The DNA for the CDR3 is TGTGCCAGCAGCTTAAATAGGAGGGTGAACACCGGGGAGCTGTTTTTT. Amino acid sequence: CASSLNRRVNTGELFF. Drawing the rest from reference TRBV7-9 and TRBJ2-2, the complete variable domain is DTGVSQNPRHKITKRGQNVTFRCDPISEHNRLYWYRQTLGQGPEFLTYFQNEAQLEKSRLLSDRFSAERPKGSFSTLEIQRTEQGDSAMYLCASSLNRRVNTGELFFGEGSRLTVL.